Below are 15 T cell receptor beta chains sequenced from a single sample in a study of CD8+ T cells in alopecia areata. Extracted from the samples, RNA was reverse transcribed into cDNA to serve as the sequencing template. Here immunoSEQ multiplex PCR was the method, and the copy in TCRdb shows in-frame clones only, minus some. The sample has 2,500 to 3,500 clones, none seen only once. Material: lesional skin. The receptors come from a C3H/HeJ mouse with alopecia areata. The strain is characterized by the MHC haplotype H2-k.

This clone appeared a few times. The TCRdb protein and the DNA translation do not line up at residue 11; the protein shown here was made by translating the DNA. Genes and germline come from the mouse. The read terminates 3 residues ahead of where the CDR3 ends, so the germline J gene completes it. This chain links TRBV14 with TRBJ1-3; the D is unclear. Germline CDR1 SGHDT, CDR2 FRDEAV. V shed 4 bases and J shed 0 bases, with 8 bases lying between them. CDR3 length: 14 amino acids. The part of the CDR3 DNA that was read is TGTGCCAGCAGTATAGTGGGTTCTGGAAATACG. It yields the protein CASSIVGSGNT. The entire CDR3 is CASSIVGSGNTLYF.

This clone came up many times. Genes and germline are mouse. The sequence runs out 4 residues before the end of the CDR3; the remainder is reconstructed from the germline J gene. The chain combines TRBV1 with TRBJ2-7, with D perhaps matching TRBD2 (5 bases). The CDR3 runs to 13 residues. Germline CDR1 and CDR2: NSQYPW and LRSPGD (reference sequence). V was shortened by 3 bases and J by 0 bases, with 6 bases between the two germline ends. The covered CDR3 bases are TGCACCTGCAGTGCTGGGGACTCCTAT. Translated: CTCSAGDSY. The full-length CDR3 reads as CTCSAGDSYEQYF.

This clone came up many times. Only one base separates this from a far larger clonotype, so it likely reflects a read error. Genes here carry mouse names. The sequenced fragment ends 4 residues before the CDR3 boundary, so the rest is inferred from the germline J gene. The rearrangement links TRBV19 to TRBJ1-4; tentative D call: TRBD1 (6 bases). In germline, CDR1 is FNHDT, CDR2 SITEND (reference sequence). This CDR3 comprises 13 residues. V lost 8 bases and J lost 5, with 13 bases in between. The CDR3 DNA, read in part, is TGTGCCAGTAGGACAGCGAGGAACGAA. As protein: CASRTARNE. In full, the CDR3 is CASRTARNERLFF.

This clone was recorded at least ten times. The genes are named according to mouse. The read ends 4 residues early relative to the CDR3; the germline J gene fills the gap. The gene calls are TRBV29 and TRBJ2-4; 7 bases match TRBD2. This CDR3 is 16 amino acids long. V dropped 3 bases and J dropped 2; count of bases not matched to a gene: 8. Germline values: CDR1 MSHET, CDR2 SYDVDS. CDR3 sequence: CASSLKGWGYQNTLYF. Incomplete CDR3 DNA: TGTGCTAGCAGTTTGAAAGGCTGGGGGTATCAAAAC.

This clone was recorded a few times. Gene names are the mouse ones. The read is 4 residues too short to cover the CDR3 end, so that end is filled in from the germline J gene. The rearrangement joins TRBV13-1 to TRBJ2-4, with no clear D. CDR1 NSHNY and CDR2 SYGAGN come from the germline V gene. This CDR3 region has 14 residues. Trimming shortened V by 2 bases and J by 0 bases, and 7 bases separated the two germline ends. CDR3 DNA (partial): TGTGCCAGCAGTGAAACACCTAGTCAAAAC. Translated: CASSETPSQN. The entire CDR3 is CASSETPSQNTLYF.

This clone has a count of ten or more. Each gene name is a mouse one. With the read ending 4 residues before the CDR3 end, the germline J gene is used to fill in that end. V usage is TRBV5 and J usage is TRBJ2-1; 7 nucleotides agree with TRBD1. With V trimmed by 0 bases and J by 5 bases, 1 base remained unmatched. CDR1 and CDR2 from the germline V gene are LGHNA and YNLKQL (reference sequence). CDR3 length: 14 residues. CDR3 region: CASSQETGHAEQFF. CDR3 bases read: TGTGCCAGCAGCCAAGAGACAGGGCATGCT.

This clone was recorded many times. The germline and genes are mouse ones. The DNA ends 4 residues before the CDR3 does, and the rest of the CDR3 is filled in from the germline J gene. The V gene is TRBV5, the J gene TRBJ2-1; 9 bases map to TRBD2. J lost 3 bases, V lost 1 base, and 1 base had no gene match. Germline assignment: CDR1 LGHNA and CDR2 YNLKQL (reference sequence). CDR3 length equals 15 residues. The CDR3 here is CASSQGDWVYAEQFF. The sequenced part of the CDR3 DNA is TGTGCCAGCAGCCAAGGGGACTGGGTCTATGCT.

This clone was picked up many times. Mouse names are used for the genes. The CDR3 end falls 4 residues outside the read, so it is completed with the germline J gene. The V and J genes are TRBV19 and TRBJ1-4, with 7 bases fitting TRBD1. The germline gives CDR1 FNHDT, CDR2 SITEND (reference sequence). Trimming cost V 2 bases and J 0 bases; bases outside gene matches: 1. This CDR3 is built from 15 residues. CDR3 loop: CASSITGVSNERLFF. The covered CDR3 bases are TGTGCCAGCAGTATCACAGGGGTTTCCAACGAA.

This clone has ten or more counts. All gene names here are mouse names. The CDR3 loop reads CASSDRAGGQDTQYF. The covered CDR3 bases are TGTGCCAGCAGTGATAGGGCTGGGGGCCAAGAC. This chain connects TRBV13-3 to TRBJ2-5; 7 bases match TRBD2. The CDR3 end is not reached by the read, which stops 4 residues before it; the germline J gene fills it in. Germline CDR1 and CDR2: NNHDY and SYVADS. CDR3 size: 15 residues. J lost 2 bases, V lost 1 base, and 4 bases had no gene match.

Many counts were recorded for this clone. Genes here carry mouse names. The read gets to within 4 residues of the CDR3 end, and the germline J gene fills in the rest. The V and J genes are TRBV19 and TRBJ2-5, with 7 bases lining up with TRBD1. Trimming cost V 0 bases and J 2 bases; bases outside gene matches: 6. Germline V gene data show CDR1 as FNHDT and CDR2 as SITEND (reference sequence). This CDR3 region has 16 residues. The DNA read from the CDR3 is TGTGCCAGCAGTATAGTAGCCCGGGACAGCCAAGAC. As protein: CASSIVARDSQD. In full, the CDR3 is CASSIVARDSQDTQYF.

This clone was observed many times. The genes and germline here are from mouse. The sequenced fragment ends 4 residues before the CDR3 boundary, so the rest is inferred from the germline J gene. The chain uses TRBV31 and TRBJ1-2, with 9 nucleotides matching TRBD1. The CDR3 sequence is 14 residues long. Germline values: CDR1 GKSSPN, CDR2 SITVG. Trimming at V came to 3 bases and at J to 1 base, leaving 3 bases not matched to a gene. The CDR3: CAWRAGQGNSDYTF. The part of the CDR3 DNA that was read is TGTGCCTGGAGGGCGGGACAGGGAAACTCC.

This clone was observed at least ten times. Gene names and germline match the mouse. The CDR3: CASSTEGTGSTEVFF. The DNA read from the CDR3 is TGTGCCAGCAGTACCGAGGGGACAGGGAGCACA. The J gene is TRBJ1-1, the V gene TRBV19; 9 bases match TRBD1. The read terminates 4 residues ahead of where the CDR3 ends, so the germline J gene completes it. The V gene's germline CDR1 is FNHDT and CDR2 SITEND (reference sequence). V was clipped by 3 bases and J by 4 bases; unmatched bases: 7. The CDR3 has 15 residues. Using reference TRBV19 and TRBJ1-1 for the parts outside the CDR3, the full variable domain is GGIITQTPKFLIGQEGQKLTLKCQQNFNHDTMYWYRQDSGKGLRLIYYSITENDLQKGDLSEGYDASREKKSSFSLTVTSAQKNEMAVFLCASSTEGTGSTEVFFGKGTRLTVV.

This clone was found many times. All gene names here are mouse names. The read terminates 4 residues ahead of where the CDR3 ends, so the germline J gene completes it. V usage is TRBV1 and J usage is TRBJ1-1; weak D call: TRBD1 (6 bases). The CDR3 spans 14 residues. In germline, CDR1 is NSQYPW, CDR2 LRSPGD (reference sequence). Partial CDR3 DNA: TGCACCTGCAGTGCAGATTCGGGACACCCA. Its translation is CTCSADSGHP. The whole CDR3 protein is CTCSADSGHPEVFF.

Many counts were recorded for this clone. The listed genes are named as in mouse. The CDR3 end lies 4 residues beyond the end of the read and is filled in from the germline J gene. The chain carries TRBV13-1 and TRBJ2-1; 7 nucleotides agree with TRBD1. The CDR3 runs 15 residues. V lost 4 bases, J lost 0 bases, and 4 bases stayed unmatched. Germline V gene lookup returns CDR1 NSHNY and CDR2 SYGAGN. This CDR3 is CASSPTGDNYAEQFF. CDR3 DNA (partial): TGTGCCAGCAGTCCCACAGGGGATAACTATGCT.

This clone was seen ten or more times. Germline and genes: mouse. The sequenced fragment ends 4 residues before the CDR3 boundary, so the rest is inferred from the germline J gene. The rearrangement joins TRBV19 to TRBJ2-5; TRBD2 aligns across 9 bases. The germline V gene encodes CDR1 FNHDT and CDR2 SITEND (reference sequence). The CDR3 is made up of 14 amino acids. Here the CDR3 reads CASSLGGREDTQYF. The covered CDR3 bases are TGTGCCAGCAGCTTGGGGGGGCGGGAAGAC.